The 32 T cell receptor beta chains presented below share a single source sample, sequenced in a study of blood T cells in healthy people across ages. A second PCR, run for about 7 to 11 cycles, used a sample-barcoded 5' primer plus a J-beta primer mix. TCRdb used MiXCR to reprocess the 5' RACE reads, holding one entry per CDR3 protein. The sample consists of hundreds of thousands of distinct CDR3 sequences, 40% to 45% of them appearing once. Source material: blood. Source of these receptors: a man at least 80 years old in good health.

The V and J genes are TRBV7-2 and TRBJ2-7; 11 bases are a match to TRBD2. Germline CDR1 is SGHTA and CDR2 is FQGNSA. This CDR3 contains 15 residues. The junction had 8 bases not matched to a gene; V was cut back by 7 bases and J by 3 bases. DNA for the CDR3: TGTGCCAGCACCTTGACCGGGACTAGCGGCTACGAGCAGTACTTC. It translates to CASTLTGTSGYEQYF.

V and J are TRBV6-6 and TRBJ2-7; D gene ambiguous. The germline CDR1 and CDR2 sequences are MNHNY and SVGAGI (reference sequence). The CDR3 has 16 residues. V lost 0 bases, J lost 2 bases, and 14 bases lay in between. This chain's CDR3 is CASSYSTGGRAYEQYF. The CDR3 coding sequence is TGTGCCAGCAGTTACTCGACCGGTGGACGGGCCTACGAGCAGTACTTC.

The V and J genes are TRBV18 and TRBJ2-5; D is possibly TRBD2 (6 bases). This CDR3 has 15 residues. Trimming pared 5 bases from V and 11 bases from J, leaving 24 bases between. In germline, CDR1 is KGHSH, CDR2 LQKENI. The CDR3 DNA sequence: TGTGCCAGCTCATCTTCGACTAGATTTTCTGAAGAGCAGTACTTC. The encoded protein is CASSSSTRFSEEQYF.

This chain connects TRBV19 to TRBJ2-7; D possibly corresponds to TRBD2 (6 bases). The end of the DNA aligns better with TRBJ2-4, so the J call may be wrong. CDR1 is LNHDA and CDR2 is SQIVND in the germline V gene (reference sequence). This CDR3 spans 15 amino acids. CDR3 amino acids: CASSPSSVAKNIQYF. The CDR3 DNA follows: TGTGCCAGTAGCCCCTCTAGCGTAGCCAAAAACATTCAGTACTTC.

CDR3 sequence reads: CASRTWGSTQETQYF. The DNA of the CDR3 is TGTGCCAGCAGAACCTGGGGGTCCACCCAAGAGACCCAGTACTTC. The genes are TRBV27 and TRBJ2-5, with D tentatively TRBD1 or TRBD2 (5 bases each). This CDR3 contains 15 residues. Germline CDR1 reads MNHEY; CDR2 reads SMNVEV (reference sequence). The V and J ends lost 6 bases and 1 base respectively, with 15 bases between them.

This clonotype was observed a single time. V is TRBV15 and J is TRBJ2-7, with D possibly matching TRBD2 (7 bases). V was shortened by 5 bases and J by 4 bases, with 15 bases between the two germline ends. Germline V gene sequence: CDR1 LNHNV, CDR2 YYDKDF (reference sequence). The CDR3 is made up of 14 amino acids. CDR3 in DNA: TGTGCCACCAGCCGGGGGGCGAGCGATTACGAGCAGTACTTC. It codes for CATSRGASDYEQYF.

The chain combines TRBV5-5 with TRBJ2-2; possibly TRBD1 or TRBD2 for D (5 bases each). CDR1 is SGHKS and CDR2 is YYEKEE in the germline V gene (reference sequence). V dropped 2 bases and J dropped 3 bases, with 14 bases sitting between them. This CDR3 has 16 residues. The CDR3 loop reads CASSFNTGPYTGELFF. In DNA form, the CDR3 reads TGTGCCAGCAGCTTTAATACGGGGCCCTACACCGGGGAGCTGTTTTTT.

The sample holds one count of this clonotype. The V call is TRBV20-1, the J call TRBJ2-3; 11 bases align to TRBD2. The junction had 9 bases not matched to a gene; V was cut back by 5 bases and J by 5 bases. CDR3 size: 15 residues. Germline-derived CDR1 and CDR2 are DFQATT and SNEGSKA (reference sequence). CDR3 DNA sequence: TGCAGTGCTGGTCATAGCGGGAGGGCCCAAGATACGCAGTATTTT. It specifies CSAGHSGRAQDTQYF.

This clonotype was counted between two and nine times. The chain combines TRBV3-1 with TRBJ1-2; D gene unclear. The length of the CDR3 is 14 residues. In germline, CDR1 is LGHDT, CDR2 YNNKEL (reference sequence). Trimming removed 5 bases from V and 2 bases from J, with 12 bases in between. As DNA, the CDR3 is TGTGCCAGCAGCTCAGAGAGGTGGAACTATGGCTACACCTTC. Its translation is CASSSERWNYGYTF. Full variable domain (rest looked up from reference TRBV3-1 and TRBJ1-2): DTAVSQTPKYLVTQMGNDKSIKCEQNLGHDTMYWYKQDSKKFLKIMFSYNNKELIINETVPNRFSPKSPDKAHLNLHINSLELGDSAVYFCASSSERWNYGYTFGSGTRLTVV.

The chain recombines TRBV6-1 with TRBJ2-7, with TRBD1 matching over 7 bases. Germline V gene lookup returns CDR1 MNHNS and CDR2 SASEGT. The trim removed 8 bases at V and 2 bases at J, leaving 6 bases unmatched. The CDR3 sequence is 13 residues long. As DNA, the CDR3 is TGTGCCAGCTCCATCGACAGGGCCTACGAGCAGTACTTC. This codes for CASSIDRAYEQYF.

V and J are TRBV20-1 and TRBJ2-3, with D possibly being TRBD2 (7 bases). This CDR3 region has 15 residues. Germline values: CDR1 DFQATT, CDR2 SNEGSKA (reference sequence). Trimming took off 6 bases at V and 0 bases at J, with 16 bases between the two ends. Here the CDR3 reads CSANSGGASTDTQYF. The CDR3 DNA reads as TGCAGTGCCAATTCTGGGGGGGCTAGCACAGATACGCAGTATTTT.

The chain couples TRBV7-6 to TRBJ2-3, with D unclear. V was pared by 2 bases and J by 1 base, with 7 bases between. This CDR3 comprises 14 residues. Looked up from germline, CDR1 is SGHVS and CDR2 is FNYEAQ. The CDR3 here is CASSLLMGTDTQYF. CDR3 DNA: TGTGCCAGCAGCTTATTGATGGGCACAGATACGCAGTATTTT.

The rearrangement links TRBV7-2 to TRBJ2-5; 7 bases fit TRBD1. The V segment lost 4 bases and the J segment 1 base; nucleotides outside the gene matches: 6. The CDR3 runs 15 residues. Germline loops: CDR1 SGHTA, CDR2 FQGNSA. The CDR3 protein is CASSSHRQGQETQYF. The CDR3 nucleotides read TGTGCCAGCAGCTCTCATAGACAGGGCCAAGAGACCCAGTACTTC.

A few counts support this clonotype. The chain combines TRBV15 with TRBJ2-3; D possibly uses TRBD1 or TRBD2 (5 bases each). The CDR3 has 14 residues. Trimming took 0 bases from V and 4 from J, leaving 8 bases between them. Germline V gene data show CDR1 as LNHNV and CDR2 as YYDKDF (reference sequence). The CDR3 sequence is CATSRDREPDTQYF. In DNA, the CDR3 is TGTGCCACCAGCAGAGACAGGGAGCCAGATACGCAGTATTTT.

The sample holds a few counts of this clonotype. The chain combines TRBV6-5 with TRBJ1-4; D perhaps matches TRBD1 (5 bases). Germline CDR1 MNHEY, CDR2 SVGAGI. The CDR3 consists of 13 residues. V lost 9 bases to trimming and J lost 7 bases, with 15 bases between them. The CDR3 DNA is TGTGCCAGTACAACGCGGGGGGTTGAAAAACTGTTTTTT. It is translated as CASTTRGVEKLFF.

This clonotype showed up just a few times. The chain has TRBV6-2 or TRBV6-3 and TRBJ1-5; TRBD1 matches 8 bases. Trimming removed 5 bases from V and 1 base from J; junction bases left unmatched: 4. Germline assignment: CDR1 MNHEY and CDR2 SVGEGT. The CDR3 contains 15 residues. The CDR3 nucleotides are TGTGCCAGCAGTGGACAGGGATTGAGCAATCAGCCCCAGCATTTT. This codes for CASSGQGLSNQPQHF.

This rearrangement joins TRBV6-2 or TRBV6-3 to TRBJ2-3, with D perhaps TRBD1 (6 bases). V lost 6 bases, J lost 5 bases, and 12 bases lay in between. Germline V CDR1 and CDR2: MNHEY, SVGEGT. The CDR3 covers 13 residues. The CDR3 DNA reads TGTGCCAGCAGGGACAGTCCAGGAGATACGCAGTATTTT. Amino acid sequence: CASRDSPGDTQYF.

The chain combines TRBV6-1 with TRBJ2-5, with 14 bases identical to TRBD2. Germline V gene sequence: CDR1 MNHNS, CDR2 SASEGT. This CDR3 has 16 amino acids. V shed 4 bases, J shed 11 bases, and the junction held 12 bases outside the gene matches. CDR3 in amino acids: CASSAGLAGGVNEQYF. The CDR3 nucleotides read TGTGCCAGCAGTGCCGGACTAGCGGGGGGAGTCAATGAGCAGTACTTC.

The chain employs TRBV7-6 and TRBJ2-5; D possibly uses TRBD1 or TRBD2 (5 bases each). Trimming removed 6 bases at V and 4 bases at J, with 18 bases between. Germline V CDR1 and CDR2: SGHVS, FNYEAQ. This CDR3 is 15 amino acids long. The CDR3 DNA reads TGTGCCAGCAGTCCCACTCAGGGAGAAAGAGAGACCCAGTACTTC. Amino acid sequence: CASSPTQGERETQYF.

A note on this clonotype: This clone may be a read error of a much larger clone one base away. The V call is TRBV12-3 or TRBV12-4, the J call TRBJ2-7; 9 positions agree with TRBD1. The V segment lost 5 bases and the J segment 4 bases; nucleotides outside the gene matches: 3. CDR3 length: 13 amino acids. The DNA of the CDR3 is TGTGCCAGCAGTCGGGACAGGGAATACGAGCAGTACTTC. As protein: CASSRDREYEQYF.

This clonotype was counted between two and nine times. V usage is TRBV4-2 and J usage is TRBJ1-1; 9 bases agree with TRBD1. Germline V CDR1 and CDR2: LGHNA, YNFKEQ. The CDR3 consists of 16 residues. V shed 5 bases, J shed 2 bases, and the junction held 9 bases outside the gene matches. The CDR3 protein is CASSTYRGQRNTEAFF. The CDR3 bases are TGTGCCAGCAGCACGTACAGGGGGCAGAGAAACACTGAAGCTTTCTTT.

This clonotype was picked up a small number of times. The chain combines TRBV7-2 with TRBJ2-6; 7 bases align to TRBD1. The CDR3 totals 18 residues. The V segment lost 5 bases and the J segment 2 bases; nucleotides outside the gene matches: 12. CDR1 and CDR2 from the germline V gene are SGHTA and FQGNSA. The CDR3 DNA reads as TGTGCCAGCAGCCTCAAGGGGGCAGGAGCCACTGGGGCCAACGTCCTGACTTTC. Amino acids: CASSLKGAGATGANVLTF.

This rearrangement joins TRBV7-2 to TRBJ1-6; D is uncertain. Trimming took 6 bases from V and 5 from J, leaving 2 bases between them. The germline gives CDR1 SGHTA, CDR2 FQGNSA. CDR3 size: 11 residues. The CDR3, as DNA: TGTGCCAGCAGTCATAATTCACCCCTCCACTTT. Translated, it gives CASSHNSPLHF.

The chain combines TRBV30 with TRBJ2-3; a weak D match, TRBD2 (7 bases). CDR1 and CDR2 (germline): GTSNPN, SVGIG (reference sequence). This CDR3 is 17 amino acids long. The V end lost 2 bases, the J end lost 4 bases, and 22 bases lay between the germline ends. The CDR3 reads CAWSPFGGQDAADTQYF. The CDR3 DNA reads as TGTGCCTGGAGTCCCTTCGGGGGGCAGGACGCCGCAGATACGCAGTATTTT.

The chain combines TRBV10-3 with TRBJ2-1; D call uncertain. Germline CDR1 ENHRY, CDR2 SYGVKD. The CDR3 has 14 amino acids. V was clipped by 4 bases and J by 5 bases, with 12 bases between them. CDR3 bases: TGTGCCATCAGTGGCCAGAACACAAACAATGAGCAGTTCTTC. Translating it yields CAISGQNTNNEQFF.

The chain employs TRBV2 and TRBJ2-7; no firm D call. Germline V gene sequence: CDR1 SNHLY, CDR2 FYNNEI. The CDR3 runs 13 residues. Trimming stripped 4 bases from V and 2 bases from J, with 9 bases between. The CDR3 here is CASSVTAPYEQYF. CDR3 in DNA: TGTGCCAGCAGTGTCACAGCTCCCTACGAGCAGTACTTC.

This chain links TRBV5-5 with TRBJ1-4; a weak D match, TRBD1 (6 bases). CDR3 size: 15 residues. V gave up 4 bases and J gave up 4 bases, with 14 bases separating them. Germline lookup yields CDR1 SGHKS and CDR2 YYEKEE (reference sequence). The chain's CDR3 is CASSKTGTLNEKLFF. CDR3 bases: TGTGCCAGCAGCAAAACAGGGACCCTTAATGAAAAACTGTTTTTT.

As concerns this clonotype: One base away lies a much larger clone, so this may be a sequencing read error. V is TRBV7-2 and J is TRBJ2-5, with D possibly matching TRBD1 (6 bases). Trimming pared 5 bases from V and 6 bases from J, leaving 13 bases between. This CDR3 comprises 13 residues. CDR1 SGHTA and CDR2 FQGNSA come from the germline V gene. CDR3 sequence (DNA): TGTGCCAGCAGCCCAGGCAGGGGAAAGACCCAGTACTTC. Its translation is CASSPGRGKTQYF.

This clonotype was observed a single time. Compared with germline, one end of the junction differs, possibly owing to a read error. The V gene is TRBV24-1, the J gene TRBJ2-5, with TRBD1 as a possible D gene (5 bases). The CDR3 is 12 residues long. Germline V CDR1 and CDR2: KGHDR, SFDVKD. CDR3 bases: TGTGCCACTAGTGTCACAGGCCATGAGCAGTACTTC. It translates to CATSVTGHEQYF.

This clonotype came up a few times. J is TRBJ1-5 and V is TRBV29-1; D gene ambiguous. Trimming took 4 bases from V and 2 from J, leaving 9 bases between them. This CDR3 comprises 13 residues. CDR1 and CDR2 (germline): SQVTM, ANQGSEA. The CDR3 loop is CSVGPGRNQPQHF. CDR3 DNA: TGCAGCGTTGGTCCTGGGCGCAATCAGCCCCAGCATTTT.

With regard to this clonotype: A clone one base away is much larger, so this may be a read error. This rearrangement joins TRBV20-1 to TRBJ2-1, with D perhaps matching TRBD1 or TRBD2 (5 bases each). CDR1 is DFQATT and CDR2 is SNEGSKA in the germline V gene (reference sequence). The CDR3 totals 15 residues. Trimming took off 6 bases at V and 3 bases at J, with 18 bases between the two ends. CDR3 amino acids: CSAEPPGRVYNEQFF. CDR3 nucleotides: TGCAGTGCCGAACCACCGGGACGGGTCTACAATGAGCAGTTCTTC.

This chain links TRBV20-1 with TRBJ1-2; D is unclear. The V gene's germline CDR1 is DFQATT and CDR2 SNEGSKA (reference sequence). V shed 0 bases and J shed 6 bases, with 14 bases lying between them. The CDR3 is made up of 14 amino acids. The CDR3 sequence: CSARDPRLWDGYTF. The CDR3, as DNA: TGCAGTGCTAGAGATCCCCGTCTCTGGGATGGCTACACCTTC.